The clone carrying this TCR beta chain has only a few counts. Its specificity is unknown. Assay used: immunoSEQ multiplex PCR; TCRdb lists only in-frame clones, some missing. The sample records 2 million to 3 million clones, roughly nine tenths being singletons. These data are taken from a study of shared clonotypes between healthy human individuals. Study information: Each donor's CD8 memory used one plate, CD8 naive two, each CD4 subset three. General observations from the study: Large depth notwithstanding, sorted-subset sequencing proved incomplete by rarefaction.

Germline V lookup: CDR1 LNHDA, CDR2 SQIVND (reference sequence). CDR3 size: 13 residues. The V and J ends lost 5 bases and 5 bases respectively, with 12 bases between them. Sequencing was done on a sample of naive CD4+ T cells sorted from blood. As for subset: CD45RA+ positively selected. This receptor was obtained from a man aged 18 to 30 in good health. The chain carries TRBV19 and TRBJ1-1, with a tentative D call TRBD1 (5 bases). The CDR3 bases are TGTGCCAGTAGTCCCAGGGAGAGGACTGAAGCTTTCTTT. Protein: CASSPRERTEAFF. The variable domain in full, completed from reference TRBV19 and TRBJ1-1, reads DGGITQSPKYLFRKEGQNVTLSCEQNLNHDAMYWYRQDPGQGLRLIYYSQIVNDFQKGDIAEGYSVSREKKESFPLTVTSAQKNPTAFYLCASSPRERTEAFFGQGTRLTVV.